This T cell receptor beta chain was found in a study of shared clonotypes between healthy human individuals. As defined, naive CD8 cells were CD45RO-negative and positively selected for CCR7, with terminally differentiated effector memory CD45RA+ cells excluded. Measured with immunoSEQ multiplex PCR; TCRdb has only the in-frame clones, and not every one. Of about 2 million clones listed, about 95% are singletons. The V end was cut by 4 bases, the J end by 0 bases, with 9 bases between. Germline values: CDR1 MDHEN, CDR2 SYDVKM. The length of the CDR3 is 14 residues. Notes on the study in general: Estimated clonotype richness was generally higher in naive than memory subsets.

As to this clone: As yet, its antigen is unknown. The sample carries other DNA sequences with the same CDR3.

Sequenced material: naive CD8+ T cells sorted from blood. This sequence was found in a man younger than 35 in good health. The gene calls are TRBV28 and TRBJ1-1; D is possibly TRBD1 (5 bases). The CDR3 DNA sequence: TGTGCCAGCAGTTGGAGGGGATTGAACACTGAAGCTTTCTTT. Translation: CASSWRGLNTEAFF.